The present entry profiles one TCR beta chain with its context. Its specific antigen is unknown. Base qualities are not recorded, but no much larger clone differs from it by a single base. The immunoSEQ assay was used to generate TCR beta chain sequences from genomic DNA. The authors' pipeline ran thus. CDR3 sequences that did not begin with the conserved framework cysteine at position 104 were removed manually. To get clonality, the normalized Shannon's Diversity Index was subtracted from one, giving values from 0 (maximal diversity) to 1 (oligoclonal). Differences in the frequency of the same CDR3 between samples, such as brain versus blood, were assessed with chi-squared comparison-of-proportions tests. Public clonotypes were found through immuneACCESS searches, while the VDJdb browser was used to judge similarity to known antiviral clonotypes. TCRdb obtained this table from immuneACCESS and retained in-frame rearrangements with V and J assigned. These tables miss some clones; where compared with another copy, unresolved V genes account for less than half of the shortfall, and the remainder is unexplained. V and J calls and clone size are given by that table; D and trimming were obtained from the DNA. In this sample the table shows about 120,000 clones, 90% to 95% of which occur a single time. 3.5% to 4% of the sample belongs to the ten largest clones.

The time point label for this specimen denotes: resected brain tissue, or blood drawn just prior to surgery. The surgery cases that showed the highest brain T cell transcript signatures were chosen for TCR beta chain sequencing of brain tissue, and of blood when it was available. Before surgery, patients had received at least one anti-epileptic drug. The TCR-sequenced patients were children whose drug-resistant epilepsy was caused by tuberous sclerosis complex, focal cortical dysplasia, Rasmussen encephalitis or hemimegalencephaly. Blood samples were collected immediately before the epilepsy surgery. Bulk genomic DNA was extracted from unsorted brain tissue and whole blood with the Monarch genomic DNA purification kit. The data derive from a study of brain T cells in children with intractable seizures (dated by TCRdb to the early 2020s). Broadly, across the study: As a first screen for immune gene transcripts, resected brain tissue from 40 to 60 pediatric epilepsy surgery cases was run on a NanoString immunology panel. Among the 12 selected surgery cases, eight also had pre-surgery blood sequenced, leaving four with brain tissue only.

V is trimmed back by 0 bases and J by 4 bases, and the junction contains 7 bases that no gene match accounts for. The CDR3 has 18 amino acids, counting the end cysteine and phenylalanine. The CDR3 DNA has 54 bases and is translated from base 1. Per the germline V gene, MNHEY is the CDR1 and SVGEGT is the CDR2. The full study reports these points: The patients' HCMV serostatus was not known, and viral specificity was inferred solely from CDR3 sequence similarity. Because sequencing depth differed between pre- and post-surgery blood, the absence of clones from the pre-surgery sample may reflect undersampling.

This TCR was sampled from a boy less than two years old with hemimegalencephaly and intractable seizures. Sequencing used peripheral blood, obtained at surgery. Recombination linked TRBV6-2 or TRBV6-3 to TRBJ2-1, with 12 bases matching TRBD2. DNA sequence: TGTGCCAGCAGTTACTCGACTAGCGGGAGCTCTAATTACAATGAGCAGTTCTTC. This translates into CASSYSTSGSSNYNEQFF.